A selection of T cell receptor beta chains follows, all from one sample in a study of CD8+ T cells in alopecia areata. Generated by immunoSEQ multiplex PCR, the TCRdb table keeps only in-frame clones and is missing some. The repertoire consists of roughly 98,000 clones, with about 64% occurring once and the leading ten covering 15% to 19%. Sequences were derived from CD8+ T cells sorted from blood, sampled at week 4, from a patient treated with tofacitinib. The source is a human donor with alopecia areata. Both conserved end residues are trimmed from each CDR3.

J gene,V gene,CDR3 protein
TRBJ1-5,TRBV4-1,ASSQGVGIPAQH
TRBJ2-6,TRBV15,ATSGVSGANVLT
TRBJ1-5,TRBV4-3,ASSQDRQGAGHQPQH
TRBJ1-1,TRBV27,ASSLYMGRSEAF
TRBJ1-4,TRBV27,ASSLDGLATNEKLF
TRBJ1-2,TRBV4-1,ASSQTGVGGYT
TRBJ2-5,TRBV15,ATSSGGDQETQY
TRBJ1-2,TRBV23-1,ASSQSPGLALTEHYGYT
TRBJ2-7,TRBV29-1,SVVEGLAVSYEQY
TRBJ2-5,TRBV9,ASSETGWETQY
TRBJ2-7,TRBV7-9,ASSLGVGEQY
TRBJ2-5,TRBV7-9,ASIPPTVGSQETQY
TRBJ2-7,TRBV4-1,ASSQDWRGAGEQY
TRBJ2-7,TRBV15,ATSQGGLADTYEQY
TRBJ1-1,TRBV4-3,ASSQDEGTNTEAF
TRBJ1-2,TRBV29-1,SVVSENYGYT
TRBJ2-1,TRBV11-1,ASSFRSGGFYNEQF
TRBJ1-2,TRBV6-5,ASSPSYWQKDGYT
TRBJ2-5,TRBV5-6,ASSHWDGWETQY
TRBJ1-1,TRBV9,ASSDARMNTEAF
TRBJ2-3,TRBV29-1,SVRPGQGADTQY
TRBJ2-1,TRBV6-5,ASSVAGGPGNEQF
TRBJ2-2,TRBV15,ATSRVEDYRTGELF
TRBJ2-6,TRBV9,ASSAAGSGANVLT
TRBJ2-1,TRBV6-1,ASRQGDNEQF
TRBJ2-5,TRBV6-5,ASSSLNTDQETQY
TRBJ2-7,TRBV20-1,SATVSYEQY
TRBJ1-1,TRBV27,ASSLWEGTANTEAF
TRBJ2-7,TRBV28,ASSSIGYEQY
TRBJ2-3,TRBV7-9,ASSPWTSGGAKTDTQY
TRBJ2-5,TRBV5-4,ASSWGLETQY
TRBJ1-1,TRBV27,ASSSGNTEAF
TRBJ2-5,TRBV19,ASSIGGTQETQY
TRBJ2-7,TRBV5-6,ASSSVVGAYEQY
TRBJ2-3,TRBV9,ASSVGPLSTDTQY
TRBJ1-2,TRBV30,AWRDRYGYT
TRBJ1-1,TRBV6-5,ASSPGTWNTEAF
TRBJ1-4,TRBV5-1,ASSTGERASNEKLF